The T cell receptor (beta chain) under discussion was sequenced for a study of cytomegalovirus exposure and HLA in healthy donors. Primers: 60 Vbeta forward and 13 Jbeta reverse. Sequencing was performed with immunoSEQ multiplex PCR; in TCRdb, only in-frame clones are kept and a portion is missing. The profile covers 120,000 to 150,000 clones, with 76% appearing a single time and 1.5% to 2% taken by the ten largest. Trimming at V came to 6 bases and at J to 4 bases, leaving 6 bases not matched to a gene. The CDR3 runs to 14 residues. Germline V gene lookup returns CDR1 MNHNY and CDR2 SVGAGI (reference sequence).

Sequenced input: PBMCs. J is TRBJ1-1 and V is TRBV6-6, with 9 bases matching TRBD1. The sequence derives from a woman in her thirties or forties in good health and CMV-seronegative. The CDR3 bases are TGTGCCAGCAGACTCACAGGGGGCAGCACTGAAGCTTTCTTT. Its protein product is CASRLTGGSTEAFF.